These T cell receptor beta chains were read from a single sample in a study of blood T cell repertoires in COVID-19. Measured with immunoSEQ multiplex PCR; TCRdb has only the in-frame clones, and not every one. Of roughly 38,000 clones listed, 85% to 90% are singletons. The sample was peripheral blood. The receptor source for this set is a man between 65 and 85 years old with acute or convalescent COVID-19. CDR3s leave out the opening cysteine and the closing phenylalanine or tryptophan. A D gene is named only where the DNA matches it firmly.

V	J	length	D	CDR3
TRBV27	TRBJ1-1	13	-	ASSAQAPRRTEAF
TRBV9	TRBJ2-7	13	TRBD2	ASSVSASGVYEQY
TRBV27	TRBJ1-2	11	TRBD1	ASSPGQGGGYT
TRBV6-5	TRBJ1-3	14	TRBD1	ASSSDRGRGGNTIY
TRBV11-2	TRBJ1-3	12	-	ASSLDPAGNTIY
TRBV4-1	TRBJ2-5	15	-	ASSQDIPGQGKETQY
TRBV19	TRBJ1-4	12	-	ASRDGGAGEKLF
TRBV29-1	TRBJ2-2	9	TRBD1	SVTGAGELF
TRBV19	TRBJ1-4	14	-	ASSSIRVPERGKLF
TRBV5-1	TRBJ2-3	13	-	ASSYGQTSTDTQY
TRBV20-1	TRBJ2-1	9	-	SATSAYEQF
TRBV6-5	TRBJ1-1	11	-	ASGPRVNTEAF
TRBV28	TRBJ1-1	13	TRBD1	ASTTTGTGKAEAF
TRBV2	TRBJ1-1	11	-	ASIPPGRTEAF
TRBV5-1	TRBJ1-2	12	-	ASSWGGSLYGYT
TRBV28	TRBJ2-3	12	TRBD2	ASSPAGSTDTQY
TRBV6-5	TRBJ1-3	13	TRBD1	ASRGGQGGVEAIY
TRBV18	TRBJ2-3	13	-	ASSPPVRSTDTQY
TRBV6-6	TRBJ2-1	13	-	ASSVRQGDYNEQF
TRBV6-5	TRBJ2-5	14	-	ASSYKFNGFQETQY
TRBV6-4	TRBJ2-3	13	TRBD1	ASSVGTGGSDTQY
TRBV4-1	TRBJ2-1	16	-	ASSRGRVRLAAYNEQF
TRBV11-2	TRBJ2-5	6	-	ASSLLH
TRBV27	TRBJ2-3	12	TRBD1	ASSFGQGRDTQY
TRBV18	TRBJ2-6	17	-	ASSPDRDTKLSGANVLT
TRBV13	TRBJ2-7	12	-	ASSPRPESYEQY
TRBV5-8	TRBJ2-5	14	TRBD2	ASLSGRRQLAETQY
TRBV28	TRBJ2-3	12	TRBD2	ASSGLAGTDTQY
TRBV24-1	TRBJ1-5	11	-	ATTGASGQPQH
TRBV5-4	TRBJ1-3	13	-	ASSLTGDPGNTIY
TRBV7-8	TRBJ2-7	11	-	ASSLAGVGEQY
TRBV11-2	TRBJ2-4	13	TRBD2	ASSLGGGAKNIQY
TRBV4-2	TRBJ1-5	11	-	ASSQDTNQPQH
TRBV9	TRBJ2-7	12	TRBD2	ASSVSGGIYEQY
TRBV19	TRBJ2-4	11	-	ASSIRRKGDQY
TRBV10-3	TRBJ1-1	11	-	AITAGGNTEAF